The rows below give T cell receptor beta chains drawn from one sample of a study of blood T cell repertoires in COVID-19. Profiling relied on immunoSEQ multiplex PCR, and the TCRdb table lists in-frame clones only, not all of them. The sample consists of roughly 220,000 clones, 80% to 90% of them appearing once. The sequenced sample consisted of peripheral blood. These receptor sequences come from a man aged 30-40 years with active or convalescent COVID-19. Both conserved end residues are part of each CDR3. The D gene is left open where the match is weak. Size values are once, few and many counts, or a class for expanded clones, and some rows have none.

d_call cdr3_length j_call clone_size v_call cdr3_aa cdr3_nt
NA 15 TRBJ2-3 NA TRBV11-1 CASSQTAGGADTQYF TGTGCCAGCAGCCAAACAGCTGGGGGCGCAGATACGCAGTATTTT
NA 14 TRBJ1-1 NA TRBV6-1 CASSEQGLNTEAFF TGTGCCAGCAGTGAACAGGGCTTGAACACTGAAGCTTTCTTT
TRBD2 17 TRBJ2-1 NA TRBV7-9 CASSHPIAGGPYNEQFF TGTGCCAGCAGCCATCCGATAGCGGGAGGCCCCTACAATGAGCAGTTCTTC
TRBD2 16 TRBJ2-5 NA TRBV2 CASSGTRLAETETQYF TGTGCCAGCAGTGGTACAAGACTAGCGGAAACAGAGACCCAGTACTTC
TRBD1 15 TRBJ1-6 NA TRBV5-1 CASSYHDRGNSPLHF TGCGCCAGCAGCTACCACGACAGGGGTAATTCACCCCTCCACTTT
TRBD1 14 TRBJ1-4 NA TRBV20-1 CSASGVQGGEKLFF TGCAGTGCTAGTGGGGTCCAGGGGGGTGAAAAACTGTTTTTT
NA 14 TRBJ2-5 NA TRBV4-3 CASSQGPREETQYF TGCGCCAGCAGCCAAGGCCCCCGTGAGGAGACCCAGTACTTC
NA 15 TRBJ2-7 NA TRBV7-8 CASSLLRLDSYEQYF TGTGCCAGCAGCCTTCTTCGACTAGATTCCTACGAGCAGTACTTC
NA 14 TRBJ2-6 NA TRBV3-1/TRBV3-2 CASSHNSGANVLTF TGTGCCAGCAGCCACAACTCTGGGGCCAACGTCCTGACTTTC
TRBD1 13 TRBJ1-1 few TRBV25-1 CATRGQGNTEAFF TGTGCCACCCGGGGACAGGGTAACACTGAAGCTTTCTTT
TRBD1 16 TRBJ1-1 NA TRBV4-2 CASSQDGRQGVSEAFF TGTGCCAGCAGCCAAGATGGTAGGCAGGGGGTCTCTGAAGCTTTCTTT
TRBD1 15 TRBJ1-2 NA TRBV6-5 CASSYSRQGNYGYTF TGTGCCAGCAGTTACTCGAGACAGGGGAACTATGGCTACACCTTC
TRBD1 14 TRBJ1-5 few TRBV30 CAWSLRDRQQPQHF TGTGCCTGGAGTTTGCGGGACAGGCAACAGCCCCAGCATTTT
TRBD1 15 TRBJ1-5 NA TRBV28 CASSFSRGRNQPQHF TGTGCCAGCAGTTTTTCCAGGGGGCGAAATCAGCCCCAGCATTTT
TRBD1 17 TRBJ1-2 NA TRBV3-1/TRBV3-2 CASSPLRTGGSFYGYTF TGTGCCAGCAGCCCCTTACGGACAGGGGGCTCTTTCTATGGCTACACCTTC
TRBD1 14 TRBJ1-1 NA TRBV5-6 CASSRDRLPRGAFF TGTGCCAGCAGCCGGGACAGGCTCCCACGGGGAGCTTTCTTT
NA 15 TRBJ1-5 few TRBV4-2 CASSPDYDSNQPQHF TGTGCCAGCAGCCCCGACTACGATAGCAATCAGCCCCAGCATTTT
NA 15 TRBJ2-5 NA TRBV27 CASSPKVRTQETQYF TGTGCCAGCAGTCCGAAAGTTCGTACTCAAGAGACCCAGTACTTC
NA 14 TRBJ2-7 NA TRBV27 CASSLRDSYYEQYF TGTGCCAGCAGTTTGCGGGACAGCTATTACGAGCAGTACTTC
NA 20 TRBJ2-7 NA TRBV4-3 CASSQSGMWTVLIDRCEQYF TGCGCCAGCAGCCAATCGGGGATGTGGACGGTCCTGATCGACCGCTGCGAGCAGTACTTC
NA 14 TRBJ1-2 NA TRBV15 CATSRGDGGAGYTF TGTGCCACCAGCAGAGGAGATGGAGGGGCTGGCTACACCTTC
TRBD1 14 TRBJ1-1 NA TRBV7-8 CASSSTGRDTEAFF TGTGCCAGCAGCTCGACAGGGAGAGACACTGAAGCTTTCTTT
NA 15 TRBJ2-7 NA TRBV27 CASSPDTLPLYEQYF TGTGCCAGCTCCCCGGACACACTACCACTCTACGAGCAGTACTTC
NA 14 TRBJ2-2 NA TRBV4-3 CASSQDRGTGELFF TGCGCCAGCAGCCAAGATAGGGGCACCGGGGAGCTGTTTTTT
TRBD1 14 TRBJ1-1 NA TRBV2 CASSGGQIYTEAFF TGTGCCAGCAGTGGGGGACAGATATACACTGAAGCTTTCTTT
NA 11 TRBJ2-1 NA TRBV28 CASSTGLEQFF TGTGCCAGCAGCACGGGACTCGAGCAGTTCTTC
TRBD1 17 TRBJ2-7 NA TRBV4-2 CASSQEGTGGGSYEQYF TGTGCCAGCAGCCAAGAAGGGACAGGGGGCGGCTCCTACGAGCAGTACTTC
TRBD2 15 TRBJ2-1 once TRBV5-1 CASSLGLAGDNEQFF TGCGCCAGCAGCCTAGGACTAGCGGGAGACAATGAGCAGTTCTTC
NA 10 TRBJ1-2 once TRBV27 CASSLEGYTF TGTGCCAGCAGTTTAGAGGGCTACACCTTC
NA 15 TRBJ2-7 NA TRBV19 CASSVEGAGPYEQYF TGTGCCAGTAGTGTTGAAGGGGCGGGGCCCTACGAGCAGTACTTC
TRBD2 16 TRBJ2-1 NA TRBV28 CASSPRGSGRPYEQFF TGTGCCAGCAGTCCCCGGGGTAGCGGGAGGCCTTATGAGCAGTTCTTC
NA 15 TRBJ1-1 NA TRBV29-1 CSVGGPSTMNTEAFF TGCAGCGTTGGAGGGCCCTCTACTATGAACACTGAAGCTTTCTTT
TRBD1 15 TRBJ2-7 NA TRBV28 CASSSRDRAVYEQYF TGTGCCAGCAGTTCCCGGGACAGGGCGGTTTACGAGCAGTACTTC
TRBD2 17 TRBJ2-2 NA TRBV28 CASSRPLAGGPSGELFF TGTGCCAGCAGTCGACCTTTAGCGGGAGGGCCTTCCGGGGAGCTGTTTTTT
TRBD1 14 TRBJ1-6 NA TRBV6-5 CASRQTGVGSPLHF TGTGCCAGCAGACAGACAGGGGTAGGTTCACCCCTCCACTTT
TRBD2 16 TRBJ2-2 NA TRBV7-2 CASSLALAGGTGELFF TGTGCCAGCAGCTTAGCGCTAGCGGGGGGGACCGGGGAGCTGTTTTTT
NA 15 TRBJ2-3 NA TRBV7-7 CASSPGSGRTDTQYF TGTGCTAGCAGCCCTGGGAGCGGTCGCACAGATACGCAGTATTTT
NA 14 TRBJ1-1 NA TRBV5-6 CASSLSGGNTEAFF TGTGCCAGCAGCTTGTCCGGGGGGAACACTGAAGCTTTCTTT
NA 10 TRBJ2-2 NA TRBV30 CACGSGELFF TGTGCCTGCGGGTCCGGGGAGCTGTTTTTT
TRBD1 15 TRBJ2-2 NA TRBV11-3 CASSFRTGDTGELFF TGTGCCAGCAGCTTCCGGACAGGGGACACCGGGGAGCTGTTTTTT
NA 15 TRBJ1-6 NA TRBV30 CAWKILRDFYSPLHF TGTGCCTGGAAAATTCTCCGGGATTTTTATTCACCCCTCCACTTT
NA 15 TRBJ1-5 NA TRBV7-9 CASSPGRQGYQPQHF TGTGCCAGCAGCCCTGGAAGGCAGGGGTATCAGCCCCAGCATTTT
TRBD1 15 TRBJ1-2 NA TRBV7-9 CASSREGQGVYGYTF TGTGCCAGCAGCCGTGAGGGACAGGGGGTATATGGCTACACCTTC
NA 13 TRBJ1-3 NA TRBV7-9 CASSLSAGNTIYF TGTGCCAGCAGCTTATCGGCTGGAAACACCATATATTTT
TRBD1 14 TRBJ1-6 NA TRBV2 CASILTGSGSPLHF TGTGCCAGCATATTGACAGGGTCGGGTTCACCCCTCCACTTT
TRBD2 15 TRBJ2-3 NA TRBV7-2 CASSYRGGGTDTQYF TGTGCCAGCAGCTATCGCGGGGGGGGCACAGATACGCAGTATTTT
TRBD1 16 TRBJ2-2 NA TRBV10-1 CASSDPGQGKTGELFF TGCGCCAGCAGTGATCCGGGACAGGGAAAAACCGGGGAGCTGTTTTTT
NA 14 TRBJ1-2 NA TRBV9 CASSVNSMNSGYTF TGTGCCAGCAGCGTAAATTCCATGAATAGTGGCTACACCTTC
NA 14 TRBJ2-2 NA TRBV29-1 CSVEDGGNTGELFF TGCAGCGTTGAAGATGGGGGCAACACCGGGGAGCTGTTTTTT
NA 15 TRBJ2-3 NA TRBV5-5 CASSLVSGGTDTQYF TGTGCCAGCAGCTTGGTATCCGGGGGAACAGATACGCAGTATTTT
TRBD2 11 TRBJ2-7 NA TRBV12-3/TRBV12-4 CASSFGGEQYF TGTGCCAGCAGTTTCGGGGGGGAGCAGTACTTC